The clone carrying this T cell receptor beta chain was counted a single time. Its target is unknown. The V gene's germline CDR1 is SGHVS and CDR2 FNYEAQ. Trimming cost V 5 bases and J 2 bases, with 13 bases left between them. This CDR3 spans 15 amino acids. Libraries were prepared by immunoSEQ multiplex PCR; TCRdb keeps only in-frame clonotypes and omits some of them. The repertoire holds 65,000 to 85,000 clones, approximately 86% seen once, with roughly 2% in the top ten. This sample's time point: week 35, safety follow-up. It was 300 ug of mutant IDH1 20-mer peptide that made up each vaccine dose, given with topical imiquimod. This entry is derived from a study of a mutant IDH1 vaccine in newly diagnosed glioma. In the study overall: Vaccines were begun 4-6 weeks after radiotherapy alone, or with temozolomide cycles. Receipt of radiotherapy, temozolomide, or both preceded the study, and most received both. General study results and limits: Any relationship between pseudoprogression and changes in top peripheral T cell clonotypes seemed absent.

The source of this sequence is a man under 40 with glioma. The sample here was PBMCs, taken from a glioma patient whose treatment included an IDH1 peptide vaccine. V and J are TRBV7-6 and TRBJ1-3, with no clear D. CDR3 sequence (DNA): TGTGCCAGCAGCCCCCGCCCGGTACCTGGAAACACCATATATTTT. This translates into CASSPRPVPGNTIYF.